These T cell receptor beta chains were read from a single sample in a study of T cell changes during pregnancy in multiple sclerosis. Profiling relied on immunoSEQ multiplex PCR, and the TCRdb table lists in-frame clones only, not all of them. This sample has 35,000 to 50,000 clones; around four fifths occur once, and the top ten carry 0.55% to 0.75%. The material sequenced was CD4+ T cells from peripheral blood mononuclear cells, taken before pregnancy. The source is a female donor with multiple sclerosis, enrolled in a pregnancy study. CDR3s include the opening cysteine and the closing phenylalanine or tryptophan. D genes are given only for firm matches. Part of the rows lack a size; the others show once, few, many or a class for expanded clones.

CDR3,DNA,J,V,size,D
CASSIDSSTDTQYF,TGTGCCAGCAGTATAGACAGCAGCACAGATACGCAGTATTTT,TRBJ2-3,TRBV2,NA,NA
CASSRDRGSYTF,TGTGCCAGCAGCCGAGACAGGGGGAGCTACACCTTC,TRBJ1-2,TRBV7-2,NA,TRBD1
CASSSVAAGVDHEQYF,TGTGCCAGCAGCTCCGTGGCGGCGGGGGTAGACCACGAGCAGTACTTC,TRBJ2-7,TRBV11-2,NA,TRBD2
CASSFSDRVYGYTF,TGTGCCAGCAGTTTCTCTGACAGGGTCTATGGCTACACCTTC,TRBJ1-2,TRBV28,NA,TRBD1
CASNPSGGASGNEQFF,TGTGCCAGCAATCCGAGCGGGGGGGCCAGCGGCAATGAGCAGTTCTTC,TRBJ2-1,TRBV27,NA,TRBD2
CASSLFSGTDTQYF,TGTGCCAGCAGCTTATTCTCGGGCACAGATACGCAGTATTTT,TRBJ2-3,TRBV7-9,NA,NA
CASSETRDRRRF,TGTGCCAGCAGCGAGACCCGGGACAGGAGGCGCTTC,TRBJ2-7,TRBV2,few,TRBD1
CASRWRERDNEQFF,TGCGCCAGCAGGTGGCGGGAACGGGACAATGAGCAGTTCTTC,TRBJ2-1,TRBV5-1,NA,NA
CASSSSVTGGISYEQYF,TGTGCCAGCAGCTCATCCGTTACAGGGGGCATTTCCTACGAGCAGTACTTC,TRBJ2-7,TRBV5-4,NA,TRBD1
CASRTDSNQPQHF,TGTGCCAGCAGGACAGATAGCAATCAGCCCCAGCATTTT,TRBJ1-5,TRBV6-1,NA,NA
CASSRGTEYQETQYF,TGTGCCAGCAGCCGAGGGACAGAGTACCAAGAGACCCAGTACTTC,TRBJ2-5,TRBV14,NA,TRBD1
CASSSSVGTGGETQYF,TGTGCCAGCAGCTCGTCGGTCGGGACAGGGGGAGAGACCCAGTACTTC,TRBJ2-5,TRBV7-2,NA,TRBD1
CASSYSGTGITNTQYF,TGTGCCAGCAGCTACTCCGGGACAGGGATAACAAATACGCAGTATTTT,TRBJ2-3,TRBV7-9,NA,TRBD1